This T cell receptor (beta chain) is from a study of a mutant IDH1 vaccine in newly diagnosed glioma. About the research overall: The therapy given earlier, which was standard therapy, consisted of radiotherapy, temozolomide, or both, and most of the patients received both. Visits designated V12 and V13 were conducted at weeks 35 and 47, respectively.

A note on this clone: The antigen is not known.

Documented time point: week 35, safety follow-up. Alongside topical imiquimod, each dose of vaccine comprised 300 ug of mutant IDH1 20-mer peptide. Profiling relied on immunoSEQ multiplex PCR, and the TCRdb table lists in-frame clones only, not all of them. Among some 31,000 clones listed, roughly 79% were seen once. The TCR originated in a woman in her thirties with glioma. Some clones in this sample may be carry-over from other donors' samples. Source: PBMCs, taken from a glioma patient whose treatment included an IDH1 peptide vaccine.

For the CDR3, the DNA is TGTGCCAGCAGCTTAGGGGGCCGGGAGCAGTTCTTC. Translated: CASSLGGREQFF. The chain is built from TRBV7-2 and TRBJ2-1; the D gene is possibly TRBD1 (5 bases). Germline assignment: CDR1 SGHTA and CDR2 FQGNSA. Between the trimmed V and J ends, which lost 1 base and 10 bases, there was a span of 8 bases. The CDR3 covers 12 residues.